This T cell receptor (beta chain) was found in a study of T cells after yellow fever vaccination. Study-level information: In the case of low-cell-number fractions, SMART-Seq v4 Ultra Low Input was used for preparation. The study's findings and limits: Detected again after the booster were most primary-vaccination clones, at 96% CD4 and about 90% CD8. Shared CD4/CD8 clonotypes were a small share, likely from convergent recombination.

As for this clonotype: Its matching antigen is unknown.

TCR cDNA, made by 5'RACE template switching, carried an added universal primer site and UMIs. TCRdb recomputed calls from the 5' RACE reads with MiXCR, one row per CDR3 protein. The sample yields 250,000 to 300,000 distinct CDR3 sequences, around 8.6% seen once. The material was CD4+ T cells sorted from PBMCs, obtained 5 days after the yellow fever booster vaccination. This receptor was identified in a man aged 18-30 years who received the YFV17D yellow fever vaccine.

The CDR3 reads CAWSRAGRGNTIYF. The CDR3, as DNA: TGTGCCTGGAGCCGGGCCGGCAGAGGAAACACCATATATTTT. V gene TRBV30 combines with J gene TRBJ1-3; D gene unclear. Germline assignment: CDR1 GTSNPN and CDR2 SVGIG (reference sequence). The CDR3 sequence is 14 residues long. V was cut by 3 bases and J by 4 bases, with 13 bases left in between.